This T cell receptor beta chain was sequenced during a study of breast tumors, draining lymph nodes, adjacent tissues. Axillary draining lymph nodes of breast cancer patients supplied the node samples. TCRdb reprocessed the multiplex PCR reads via MiXCR and lists one record per CDR3 protein. The sample lists some 130,000 distinct CDR3 sequences, 15% to 20% occurring once. There are many counts of this clonotype. What it binds is not known. Study observations and caveats: The lymph node origin of tumor T cells was framed as consistent with a hypothesis, not demonstrated.

V lost 3 bases and J lost 8, with 11 bases in between. This CDR3 region has 13 residues. CDR1 and CDR2 from the germline V gene are ENHRY and SYGVKD. V is TRBV10-3 and J is TRBJ2-1; possible D gene TRBD1, 5 bases. This TCR came from a female donor with breast cancer. Some clones in this sample may be carry-over from other donors' samples. Specimen: axillary lymph node tissue. The CDR3 nucleotides read TGTGCCATCAGTGAAGTAAGGGGCCATGAGCAGTTCTTC. Amino acid sequence: CAISEVRGHEQFF.